This T cell receptor (beta chain) was captured in a study of beta chain features in type 1 diabetes. About the research overall: The patient and healthy donor groups were comparable for age, gender and cell yields. Findings of the study overall: A pattern of fewer insertions and more deletions at VDJ junctions was seen in type 1 diabetes patients. Moderate yet significant TCRB CDR3 shortening was seen in Type 1 diabetes patients in all four CD4+ subsets. There was a possibility that cDNA sequencing over-represented cells with high TCR expression.

CD4+ naive, central memory, regulatory and stem cell-like memory cells were sorted via CD45RO/CCR7/CD25/CD127/CD95/CD27. Germline CDR1 SQVTM, CDR2 ANQGSEA. The junction had 4 bases not matched to a gene; V was cut back by 7 bases and J by 1 base. The CDR3 runs 13 residues. Notes on this clone: The antigen is undetermined.

Expressed TCRB transcripts were sequenced because the isolated RNA had all been reverse transcribed beforehand. TCRdb keeps only in-frame clones here, not all; method: immunoSEQ multiplex PCR. The repertoire holds fewer than 45,000 clones, approximately 61% seen once, with over 1.5% in the top ten. J is TRBJ2-3 and V is TRBV29-1; 8 positions match TRBD1. This receptor was identified in a young man with type 1 diabetes. Some clones in this sample may be carry-over from other donors' samples. Sequences were obtained from Tregs from blood. The CDR3 DNA reads as TGCAGCGCAGACAGGGGCCGCACAGATACGCAGTATTTT. Protein sequence: CSADRGRTDTQYF.